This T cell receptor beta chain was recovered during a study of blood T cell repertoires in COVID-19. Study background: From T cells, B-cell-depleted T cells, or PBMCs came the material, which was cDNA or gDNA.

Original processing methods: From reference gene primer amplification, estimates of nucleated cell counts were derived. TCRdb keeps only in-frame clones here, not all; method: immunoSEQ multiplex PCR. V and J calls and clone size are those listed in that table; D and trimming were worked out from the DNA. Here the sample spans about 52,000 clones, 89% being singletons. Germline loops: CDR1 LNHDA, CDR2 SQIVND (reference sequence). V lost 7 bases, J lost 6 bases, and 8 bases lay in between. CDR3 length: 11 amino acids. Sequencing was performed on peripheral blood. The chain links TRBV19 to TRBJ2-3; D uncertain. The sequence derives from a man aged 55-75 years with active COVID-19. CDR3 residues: CASTNRDTQYF. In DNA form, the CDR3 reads TGTGCCAGTACCAATCGGGATACGCAGTATTTT.